This TCR beta chain is drawn from a study of blood T cell repertoires in COVID-19. V was clipped by 8 bases and J by 2 bases; unmatched bases: 2. Germline V CDR1 and CDR2: SEHNR, FQNEAQ (reference sequence). The CDR3 extends over 13 amino acids. Measured with immunoSEQ multiplex PCR; TCRdb has only the in-frame clones, and not every one. The sample has 140,000 to 150,000 clones, approximately 84% seen once. This clone was detected only a few times. V usage is TRBV7-9 and J usage is TRBJ2-7; 11 bases line up with TRBD2. This TCR was recovered from a woman aged 45-65 years with acute COVID-19. The sequencing sample was made of PBMCs or T cells enriched from blood (not recorded which). The CDR3 loop is CASLTSGTYEQYF. As DNA, the CDR3 is TGTGCCAGCCTGACTAGCGGGACCTACGAGCAGTACTTC. The variable domain in full, with the rest retrieved from reference TRBV7-9 and TRBJ2-7, is DTGVSQNPRHKITKRGQNVTFRCDPISEHNRLYWYRQTLGQGPEFLTYFQNEAQLEKSRLLSDRFSAERPKGSFSTLEIQRTEQGDSAMYLCASLTSGTYEQYFGPGTRLTVT.